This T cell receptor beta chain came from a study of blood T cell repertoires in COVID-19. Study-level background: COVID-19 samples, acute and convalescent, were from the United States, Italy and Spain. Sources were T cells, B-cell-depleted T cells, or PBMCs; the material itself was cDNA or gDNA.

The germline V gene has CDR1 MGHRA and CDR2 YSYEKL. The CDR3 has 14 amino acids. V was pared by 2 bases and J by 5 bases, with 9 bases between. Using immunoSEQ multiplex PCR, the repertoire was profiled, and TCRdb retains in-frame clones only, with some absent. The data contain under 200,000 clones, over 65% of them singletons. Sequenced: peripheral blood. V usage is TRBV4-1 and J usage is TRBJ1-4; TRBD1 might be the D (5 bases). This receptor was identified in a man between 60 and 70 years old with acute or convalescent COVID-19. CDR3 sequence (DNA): TGCGCCAGCAGCCAACAGGGCAAGAATGAAAAACTGTTTTTT. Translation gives CASSQQGKNEKLFF.